This T cell receptor (beta chain) was profiled in a study of blood T cells in healthy people across ages. The CDR3 loop spans 13 amino acids. Germline V gene data show CDR1 as DFQATT and CDR2 as SNEGSKA (reference sequence). Study-level findings and limits: From one million sequenced T cells, diversity estimates were lower bounds. Roughly linearly, TCR beta diversity per million T cells fell as age increased. The study found more naive CD4+ cells and higher diversity in long-lived than aged donors.

For the second PCR, which ran for roughly 6 to 11 cycles, a sample-barcoded 5' primer and a J-beta primer mix were used. Every sample gave at least 2.5 million paired-end reads containing CDR3. Each CDR3 protein gets one entry after TCRdb re-called the 5' RACE reads with MiXCR. Of 700,000 or so distinct CDR3 sequences detected, 22% appear once; the ten largest clones hold 22%. This clonotype turned up a few times. Its specificity is unknown. Sequencing was performed on blood. This TCR derives from a man between 70 and 80 years old in good health. The rearrangement uses TRBV20-1 and TRBJ1-4; 8 nucleotides line up with TRBD1. CDR3 in DNA: TGCAGCGCGCTCGGGACAGGAAATGAAAAACTGTTTTTT. This encodes CSALGTGNEKLFF.